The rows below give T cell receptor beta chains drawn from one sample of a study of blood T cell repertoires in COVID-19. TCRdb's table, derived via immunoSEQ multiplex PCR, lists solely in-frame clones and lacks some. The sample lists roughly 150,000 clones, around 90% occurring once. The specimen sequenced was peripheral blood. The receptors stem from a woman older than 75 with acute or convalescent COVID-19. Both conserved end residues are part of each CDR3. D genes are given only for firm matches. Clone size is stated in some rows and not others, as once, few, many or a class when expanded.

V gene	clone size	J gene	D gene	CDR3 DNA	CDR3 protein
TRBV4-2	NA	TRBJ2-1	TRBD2	TGTGCCAGCAGCCAAGGGACTAGCGGGGGGGCCGTCTACAATGAGCAGTTCTTC	CASSQGTSGGAVYNEQFF
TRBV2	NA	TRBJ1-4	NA	TGTGCCAGCAGCTCTACAGTGGGCTCAACTAATGAAAAACTGTTTTTT	CASSSTVGSTNEKLFF
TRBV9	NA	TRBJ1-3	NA	TGTGCCAGCAGCGTAGCTTCGGCGGTCTCTGGAAACACCATATATTTT	CASSVASAVSGNTIYF
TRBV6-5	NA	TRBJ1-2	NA	TGTGCCAGCAGTTACTCGTCAGGGACTTACGGCTACACCTTC	CASSYSSGTYGYTF
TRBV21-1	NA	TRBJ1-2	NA	TGTGCCAGCAGCAAAATAGTTTGGGACAGGGGTAAGGACTATGGCTACACCTTC	CASSKIVWDRGKDYGYTF
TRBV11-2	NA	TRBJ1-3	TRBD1	TGTGCCAGCAGCCCAGGACAGGGTTTTAGCTCTGGAAACACCATATATTTT	CASSPGQGFSSGNTIYF
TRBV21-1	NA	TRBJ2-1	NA	TGTGCCAGCAGCAAAGGAGTCCCGACGGGGGGCTGCAATGAGCAGTTCTTC	CASSKGVPTGGCNEQFF
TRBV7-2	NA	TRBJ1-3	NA	TGTGCCAGCAGCCCTGCTTCCCAAGGGGTCGGAAACACCATATATTTT	CASSPASQGVGNTIYF
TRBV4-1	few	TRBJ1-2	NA	TGCGCCAGCAGCCGAGGTTACGCTTCAGATTATGGCTACACCTTC	CASSRGYASDYGYTF
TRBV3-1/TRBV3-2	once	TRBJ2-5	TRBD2	TGTGCCAGCAGCCAGCCCGTGGGACTAGCGGGGGGTCCTGATGGGACCCAGTACTTC	CASSQPVGLAGGPDGTQYF
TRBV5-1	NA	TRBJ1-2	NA	TGCGCCAGCAGCTTGGATGGACGGAGGAACTATGGCTACACCTTC	CASSLDGRRNYGYTF
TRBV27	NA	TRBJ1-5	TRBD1	TGTGCCAGCAAATTGGACAGGGTAGATCAGCCCCAGCATTTT	CASKLDRVDQPQHF
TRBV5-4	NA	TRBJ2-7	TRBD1	TGTGCCAGCAGCTTGGGGGGACAGGGACAGGCCGAGCAGTACTTC	CASSLGGQGQAEQYF
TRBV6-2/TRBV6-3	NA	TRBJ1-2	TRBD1	TGTGCCAGCAGTTTTCTAATTGGGCAGGGGGCAGACTATGGCTACACCTTC	CASSFLIGQGADYGYTF
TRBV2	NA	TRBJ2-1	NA	TGTGCCAGCAGTGTGGGGCGGGGGCGGAATGAGCAGTTCTTC	CASSVGRGRNEQFF
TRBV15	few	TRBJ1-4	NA	TGTGCCACCAGCAGAGAGGGGGGAAAACTGTTTTTT	CATSREGGKLFF
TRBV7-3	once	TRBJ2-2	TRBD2	TGTGCCAGCAGCTCTGGGACTAGCGGGGGCCCGACCGGGGAGCTGTTTTTT	CASSSGTSGGPTGELFF
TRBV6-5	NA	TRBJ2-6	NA	TGTGCCAGCAGTTACGCTGGGCCCGGGGCCAACGTCCTGACTTTC	CASSYAGPGANVLTF
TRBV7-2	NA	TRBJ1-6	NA	TGTGCCAGCAGCCCCCGGACAGTAGATAATTCACCCCTCCACTTT	CASSPRTVDNSPLHF
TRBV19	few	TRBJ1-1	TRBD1	TGTGCCAGTAGTATCACAGGGGACACTGAAGCTTTCTTT	CASSITGDTEAFF
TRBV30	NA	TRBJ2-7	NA	TGTGCCTGGAGTGGAGCGAGCCCCTACGAGCAGTACTTC	CAWSGASPYEQYF
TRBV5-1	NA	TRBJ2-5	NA	TGCGCCAGCAGCGGAATGACGAGGGCTTTAAAGACCCAGTACTTC	CASSGMTRALKTQYF
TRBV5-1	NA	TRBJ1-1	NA	TGCGCCAGCAGCTTGCGGTCTCCCTTAAACACTGAAGCTTTCTTT	CASSLRSPLNTEAFF
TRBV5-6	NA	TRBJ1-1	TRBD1	TGTGCCAGCAGCTACAGGTCGACAGGGGTTGCTGAAGCTTTCTTT	CASSYRSTGVAEAFF
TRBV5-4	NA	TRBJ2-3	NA	TGTGCCAGCCGCCTGGAGCTTGAAGATACGCAGTATTTT	CASRLELEDTQYF
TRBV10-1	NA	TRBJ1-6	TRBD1	TGCGCCAGCAGTGAGGAGACGGCAAGAGGAAAAGAAGACAGGGTAGGATATCCACCCCTCCACTTT	CASSEETARGKEDRVGYPPLHF
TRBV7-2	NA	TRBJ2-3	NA	TGTGCCAGCAGCTCCCAGCGCGGGCTTAGCACAGATACGCAGTATTTT	CASSSQRGLSTDTQYF
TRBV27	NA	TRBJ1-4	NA	TGTGCCAGCAGTGCAAACGGACAAGGGCTGTTTTTT	CASSANGQGLFF